This T cell receptor beta chain was sequenced in a study of T-cell memory formation after mild COVID-19. Study-level findings and limits: Day 15 to 85 contracting clones showed balanced CD4/CD8; later expanders leaned CD4+.

A remark on this clonotype: The antigen is unknown.

From 5'RACE with constant-segment primers came TCR alpha and TCR beta cDNA libraries that carried sample barcodes and UMIs. MiXCR was run by TCRdb on the 5' RACE reads, yielding one entry per CDR3 protein. Among roughly 120,000 distinct CDR3 sequences, approximately 15% were seen once, and the ten largest hold approximately 15%. Germline assignment: CDR1 SEHNR and CDR2 FQNEAQ (reference sequence). Trimming left V 11 bases short and J 6 bases short, with 21 bases between. The CDR3 is 14 amino acids. The specimen was PBMCs or a T cell subset sorted from them (not recorded which). The source is an adult woman who had mild COVID-19 (a few samples of this study predate the infection). Cell type and time point are not known. This chain links TRBV7-9 with TRBJ2-3; no clear D gene. CDR3 residues: CAPFGGYFTDTQYF. CDR3 coding DNA: TGTGCCCCATTTGGCGGATACTTCACCGATACGCAGTATTTT.